This TCR beta chain was recovered during a study of T cell therapy after organ transplantation. TCRdb's table, derived via immunoSEQ multiplex PCR, lists solely in-frame clones and lacks some. The data hold about 18,000 clones, with about 85% observed a single time. Germline CDR1 reads MNHEY; CDR2 reads SMNVEV (reference sequence). The V and J ends lost 7 bases and 6 bases, in that order; junction bases with no gene match: 8. CDR3 length: 15 amino acids. Time point meaning: 20-29 weeks after completion of therapy. A note on this clone: As yet, its antigen is unknown.

The rearrangement joins TRBV27 to TRBJ2-1; 11 bases are a match to TRBD2. Here the sequenced sample was CD8+ T cells from blood, taken after autologous CMV-specific T cell therapy. The clonotype originates from a human patient who had received a solid organ transplant and had CMV disease. Some T cells may be transferred from the graft donor. The CDR3: CASTISGGALNEQFF. The CDR3 nucleotides are TGTGCCAGCACCATTAGCGGGGGGGCCCTCAATGAGCAGTTCTTC.